This TCR beta chain was found in a study of regulatory T cells in long-lasting Graves disease. The overall study: Newly diagnosed Graves' patients had taken antithyroid drugs under 3 months.

Arm-PCR of CDR3 regions and iRepertoire HTBI primers were used to build TCR beta libraries. TCRdb analysed the multiplex PCR reads with MiXCR anew, one entry per CDR3 protein. The data contain a few hundred thousand distinct CDR3 sequences, roughly 12% of them singletons. Germline V gives CDR1 MNHNS, CDR2 SASEGT. The CDR3 length is 16 residues. V gave up 6 bases and J gave up 5 bases; unmatched junction bases: 8. Study-level points and caveats: Lower TCR diversity characterized persistent Graves' patients relative to newly diagnosed patients.

This clonotype has more than one count but fewer than ten. No antigen is known for it. Time point given: newly diagnosed GD, antithyroid drugs for less than 3 months. Following extraction of RNA from PBMCs, that RNA was used to make the TCR library. This sample was shared with a second study, whose subject was T cells in Graves' hyperthyroidism and ophthalmopathy. That report adds: First-round RT-PCR with HTBI primers amplified the TCR CDR3 region. A model of 13 V-J pairs discriminated ophthalmopathy from stable hyperthyroidism.

The source was peripheral blood mononuclear cells (PBMCs), collected at new diagnosis, from a patient treated with antithyroid drugs. The receptor's source is a woman aged 18-35 years with Graves disease. The rearrangement joins TRBV6-1 to TRBJ2-3; 13 bases align to TRBD2. CDR3 in amino acids: CASSRLAGGPGDTQYF. In nucleotides, the CDR3 is TGTGCCAGCAGCCGACTAGCGGGAGGACCGGGAGATACGCAGTATTTT.